A selection of T cell receptor beta chains follows, all from one sample in a study of identical twins. TCRdb ran MiXCR on the 5' RACE reads and lists one entry per CDR3 protein. The sample has about 730,000 distinct CDR3 sequences, 21% seen once. This same sample was also part of a study on T cells expressing NK-cell markers.

Material for sequencing was PBMCs. The receptors stem from a woman younger than 30 in good health. Both conserved end residues are part of each CDR3. A D gene is named only where the DNA matches it firmly. Rows give clone size only sometimes, using once, few, many, or a class for an expanded clone.

>TRBJ2-1|TRBD2|NA|TRBV11-1
CASSSNPGLAGFSNEQFF
TGTGCCAGCAGCTCCAACCCTGGACTAGCGGGATTCAGCAATGAGCAGTTCTTC
>TRBJ1-1|NA|few|TRBV12-3/TRBV12-4
CASSSQGWLENTEAFF
TGTGCCAGCAGTTCCCAAGGGTGGCTTGAGAACACTGAAGCTTTCTTT
>TRBJ2-1|TRBD2|many|TRBV5-1
CASSLGLASHNEQFF
TGCGCCAGCAGCTTAGGACTAGCAAGTCACAATGAGCAGTTCTTC
>TRBJ2-2|NA|few|TRBV10-1
CASSDGQATGELFF
TGCGCCAGCAGTGATGGGCAGGCAACCGGGGAGCTGTTTTTT
>TRBJ2-5|TRBD1|NA|TRBV6-4
CTISPNPATRGQREETQYF
TGTACCATCAGCCCTAACCCCGCGACCCGGGGACAGAGAGAAGAGACCCAGTACTTC
>TRBJ2-7|TRBD1|few|TRBV12-3/TRBV12-4
CASSYGAGTGPYEQYF
TGTGCCAGCAGTTATGGGGCCGGGACAGGTCCCTACGAGCAGTACTTC
>TRBJ2-3|NA|NA|TRBV3-1
CASSQYASADTQYF
TGTGCCAGCAGCCAATATGCTAGCGCAGATACGCAGTATTTT
>TRBJ2-1|TRBD2|few|TRBV18
CASSPRTGGIYEQFF
TGTGCCAGCTCACCGAGAACGGGAGGGATATATGAGCAGTTCTTC
>TRBJ1-5|TRBD1|many|TRBV7-2
CASSSTGFLQPQHF
TGTGCCAGCAGCTCGACAGGGTTCCTTCAGCCCCAGCATTTT
>TRBJ2-3|NA|NA|TRBV29-1
CSVDPAGSTDTQYF
TGCAGCGTTGACCCGGCGGGGTCCACAGATACGCAGTATTTT
>TRBJ2-3|NA|few|TRBV12-3/TRBV12-4
CASRRRAGSTDTQYF
TGTGCCAGCCGACGGCGGGCGGGGTCCACAGATACGCAGTATTTT
>TRBJ2-1|NA|few|TRBV5-1
CASSLVLSLDNEQFF
TGCGCCAGCAGCTTGGTGTTGTCCCTAGACAATGAGCAGTTCTTC
>TRBJ2-7|TRBD1|many|TRBV12-3/TRBV12-4
CASSKGTGRYEQYF
TGTGCCAGCAGTAAAGGGACAGGTCGCTACGAGCAGTACTTC
>TRBJ2-2|TRBD2|NA|TRBV11-1
CASSLIGGSGSGTGELFF
TGTGCCAGCAGCTTAATAGGCGGTAGCGGGAGTGGCACCGGGGAGCTGTTTTTT
>TRBJ2-1|NA|few|TRBV20-1
CSARGGAARSEQFF
TGCAGTGCTAGGGGTGGCGCTGCCAGATCTGAGCAGTTCTTC
>TRBJ1-1|NA|many|TRBV12-3/TRBV12-4
CASSLGEGSAFF
TGTGCCAGCAGTTTGGGTGAGGGGTCCGCTTTCTTT
>TRBJ1-3|TRBD1|NA|TRBV3-1
CASSITGEAGNTIYF
TGTGCCAGCAGCATCACAGGGGAGGCCGGAAACACCATATATTTT
>TRBJ2-1|NA|NA|TRBV29-1
CSVEDADWSYNEQFF
TGCAGCGTTGAAGATGCAGACTGGTCCTACAATGAGCAGTTCTTC
>TRBJ2-7|NA|NA|TRBV10-3
CAISEWSGRSYEQYF
TGTGCCATCAGTGAGTGGAGCGGCCGCTCCTACGAGCAGTACTTC
>TRBJ2-4|NA|few|TRBV7-9
CASSFSESAKNIQYF
TGTGCCAGCAGCTTTTCCGAGTCCGCCAAAAACATTCAGTACTTC
>TRBJ2-3|NA|many|TRBV3-1
CASSWRERGDTQYF
TGTGCCAGCAGCTGGAGAGAAAGGGGAGATACGCAGTATTTT
>TRBJ2-3|NA|few|TRBV20-1
CSARDQGTSTDTQYF
TGCAGTGCTAGAGATCAGGGGACTAGCACAGATACGCAGTATTTT
>TRBJ2-1|TRBD2|few|TRBV5-1
CASSWTSGAGNEQFF
TGCGCCAGCAGCTGGACTAGCGGGGCGGGCAATGAGCAGTTCTTC
>TRBJ2-5|NA|NA|TRBV4-1
CASSQGGTRERETQYF
TGCGCCAGCAGCCAAGGAGGGACGAGGGAGAGGGAGACCCAGTACTTC
>TRBJ1-6|NA|NA|TRBV2
CASIPGGSTNSPLHF
TGTGCCAGCATCCCCGGGGGGTCTACTAATTCACCCCTCCACTTT
>TRBJ2-1|NA|NA|TRBV18
CASSPWEKWGNEQFF
TGTGCCAGCTCACCATGGGAGAAATGGGGCAATGAGCAGTTCTTC
>TRBJ2-7|NA|few|TRBV11-3
CASSPLRDSYEQYF
TGTGCCAGCAGCCCCCTTCGGGATAGCTACGAGCAGTACTTC
>TRBJ2-7|NA|NA|TRBV18
CASSPRQERRLYEQYF
TGTGCCAGCTCACCTCGACAAGAACGTAGACTCTACGAGCAGTACTTC
>TRBJ1-2|TRBD1|many|TRBV6-1
CASKGDRANYGYTF
TGTGCCAGCAAAGGGGACAGAGCTAACTATGGCTACACCTTC
>TRBJ2-1|NA|NA|TRBV4-3
CASSPGLKGIYEQFF
TGCGCCAGCAGCCCCGGACTGAAAGGGATCTATGAGCAGTTCTTC
>TRBJ2-3|TRBD1|few|TRBV12-3/TRBV12-4
CASAKLRDRATDTQYF
TGTGCCAGCGCAAAGCTCCGAGACAGGGCCACAGATACGCAGTATTTT
>TRBJ1-1|NA|many|TRBV20-1
CSANRVNTEAFF
TGCAGTGCTAATCGCGTGAACACTGAAGCTTTCTTT
>TRBJ2-6|TRBD2|few|TRBV11-1
CASSTGLAGWSGANVLTF
TGTGCCAGCAGCACAGGACTAGCGGGGTGGTCTGGGGCCAACGTCCTGACTTTC
>TRBJ2-1|TRBD2|NA|TRBV5-1
CASREGGSHYYNEQFF
TGCGCCAGCCGGGAGGGCGGGTCGCACTACTACAATGAGCAGTTCTTC
>TRBJ2-1|NA|many|TRBV10-3
CAISETEASRAFF
TGTGCCATCAGTGAGACGGAAGCGTCTCGTGCGTTCTTC
>TRBJ2-7|NA|NA|TRBV20-1
CSASPRAYYEQYF
TGCAGTGCTAGTCCTAGGGCCTACTACGAGCAGTACTTC